What follows describes a single TCR beta chain. The antigen is unknown. These data originate in a study of cytomegalovirus exposure and HLA in healthy donors. Study context: The early release's HLA-typed donors yielded approximately 82 million unique TCRs.

The primer mix had 60 Vbeta and 13 Jbeta primers. The protocol was immunoSEQ multiplex PCR, while the TCRdb copy is restricted to in-frame clones and leaves out a portion. Here the sample spans more than 140,000 clones, roughly four fifths being singletons. Per germline, CDR1 SGHTS and CDR2 YDEGEE. The length of the CDR3 is 15 residues. Trimming took off 1 base at V and 2 bases at J, with 12 bases between the two ends. Study-wide findings and caveats: Among immune exposure information, only CMV serostatus was available. Association with HLA alleles at 0.05 false discovery rate was found for around 15,000 TCR beta sequences in a later analysis. Later analysis demonstrated an association between a missense DCLRE1C variant and TCR beta V- and J-gene trimming.

Sequencing input: PBMCs. The rearrangement links TRBV5-8 to TRBJ2-5; tentatively, D is TRBD1 (5 bases). The receptor comes from a young man in good health and CMV-seropositive. DNA for the CDR3: TGTGCCAGCAGCTTGAACTCGGCAGGGCAAGAGACCCAGTACTTC. Its protein product is CASSLNSAGQETQYF.